The T cell receptor beta chain under discussion was sequenced for a study of cytomegalovirus exposure and HLA in healthy donors. Study-wide findings and caveats: TRBV6-2, TRBV6-3 and other indistinguishable V segments were excluded. Analyzed later, association rates of TCRs varied across HLA loci, with DRB1 most and HLA-C fewest. Later findings reportedly placed an Asian-associated ancestry cluster below the roughly 690-donor mean for N-insertions.

PCR used 60 Vbeta primers and 13 Jbeta primers. Sequencing used immunoSEQ multiplex PCR; TCRdb keeps in-frame clones, though not all of them. The sample carries approximately 220,000 clones, 76% recorded once. As to this clone: What it binds is not known.

The V end was cut by 1 base, the J end by 2 bases, with 17 bases between. Germline V gene sequence: CDR1 SGHTA, CDR2 FQGNSA. CDR3 size: 17 residues. This sequence was found in a young man in good health and CMV-seronegative. The chain employs TRBV7-2 and TRBJ2-5; TRBD1 might be the D (6 bases). The sample taken for sequencing was PBMCs. DNA of the CDR3: TGTGCCAGCAGCTTAGATGGGGGCAGCGTAGGGCAAGAGACCCAGTACTTC. Translation gives CASSLDGGSVGQETQYF.